This TCR beta chain was sequenced in a study of blood T cell repertoires in COVID-19. Study in general: Some COVID-19 samples were acute and others convalescent; all came from the United States, Italy and Spain. T cells, B-cell-depleted T cells, or PBMCs provided the cDNA or gDNA that served as material.

In the original analysis: Nucleated cell number was recorded as an estimate derived from reference gene primer amplification. Repertoires were generated with immunoSEQ multiplex PCR, while TCRdb's copy carries only in-frame clones and drops some. V and J calls and clone size come straight from that table; D and trimming were deduced from the DNA. In the table there are nearly 55,000 clones, roughly 79% of which are singletons. The specimen was peripheral blood. This clonotype was sampled from a human donor with active or convalescent COVID-19. The donor label of this sample is uncertain.

Written as DNA, the CDR3 is TGTGCCAGCAGCGTAGACCTAGCGGCGTACAATGAGCAGTTCTTC. Translated, it gives CASSVDLAAYNEQFF. The rearrangement uses TRBV9 and TRBJ2-1, with 7 bases identical to TRBD2. Germline CDR1 and CDR2: SGDLS and YYNGEE. V lost 0 bases, J lost 4 bases, and 4 bases stayed unmatched. The CDR3 has 15 residues.